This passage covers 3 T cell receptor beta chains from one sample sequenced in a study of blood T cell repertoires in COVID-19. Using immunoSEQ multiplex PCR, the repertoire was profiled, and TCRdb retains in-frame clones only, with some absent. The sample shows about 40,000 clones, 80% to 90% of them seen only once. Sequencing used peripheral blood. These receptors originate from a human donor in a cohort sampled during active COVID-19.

As DNA, the CDR3 is TGTGCCAGCGCCGGTCAAATTTCCTACGAGCAGTACTTC. It codes for CASAGQISYEQYF. This sequence joins TRBV2 and TRBJ2-7; the D is unclear. V gave up 8 bases and J gave up 1 base, with 12 bases separating them. The CDR3 covers 13 residues. Germline lookup yields CDR1 SNHLY and CDR2 FYNNEI.

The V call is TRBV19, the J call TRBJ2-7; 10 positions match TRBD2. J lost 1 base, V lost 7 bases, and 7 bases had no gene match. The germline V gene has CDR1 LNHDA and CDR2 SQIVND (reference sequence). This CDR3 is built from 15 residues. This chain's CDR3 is CASKKREGPSYEQYF. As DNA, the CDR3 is TGTGCCAGTAAAAAGCGGGAGGGCCCGTCCTACGAGCAGTACTTC.

Written as DNA, the CDR3 is TGCAGCGTTACAAGGGACTCCTACACAGATACGCAGTATTTT. This translates into CSVTRDSYTDTQYF. The chain carries TRBV29-1 and TRBJ2-3; D possibly corresponds to TRBD2 (6 bases). V shed 5 bases and J shed 2 bases, with 14 bases lying between them. The CDR3 spans 14 residues. Germline V gene lookup returns CDR1 SQVTM and CDR2 ANQGSEA.